Sequencing of this T cell receptor beta chain was carried out in a study of blood T cell repertoires in COVID-19. Seattle-derived patients entered the study during active infection and were followed longitudinally. Clones were read by immunoSEQ multiplex PCR, and TCRdb kept only the in-frame ones, dropping some. The table has 140,000 to 150,000 clones, 70% to 90% seen once. Between the trimmed V and J ends, which lost 4 bases and 2 bases, there was a span of 12 bases. Germline values: CDR1 SGHNT, CDR2 YYREEE (reference sequence). This CDR3 is built from 14 residues. This clone was detected once. The receptor comes from a woman aged 55-70 years with COVID-19, enrolled during active disease. The genes are TRBV5-4 and TRBJ1-2; D unclear. The sequencing sample was made of peripheral blood. CDR3 in amino acids: CASSAVARNYGYTF. CDR3 sequence (DNA): TGTGCCAGCAGCGCCGTGGCCAGGAACTATGGCTACACCTTC. Together with reference TRBV5-4 and TRBJ1-2, the CDR3 gives the full variable domain: ETGVTQSPTHLIKTRGQQVTLRCSSQSGHNTVSWYQQALGQGPQFIFQYYREEENGRGNFPPRFSGLQFPNYSSELNVNALELDDSALYLCASSAVARNYGYTFGSGTRLTVV.